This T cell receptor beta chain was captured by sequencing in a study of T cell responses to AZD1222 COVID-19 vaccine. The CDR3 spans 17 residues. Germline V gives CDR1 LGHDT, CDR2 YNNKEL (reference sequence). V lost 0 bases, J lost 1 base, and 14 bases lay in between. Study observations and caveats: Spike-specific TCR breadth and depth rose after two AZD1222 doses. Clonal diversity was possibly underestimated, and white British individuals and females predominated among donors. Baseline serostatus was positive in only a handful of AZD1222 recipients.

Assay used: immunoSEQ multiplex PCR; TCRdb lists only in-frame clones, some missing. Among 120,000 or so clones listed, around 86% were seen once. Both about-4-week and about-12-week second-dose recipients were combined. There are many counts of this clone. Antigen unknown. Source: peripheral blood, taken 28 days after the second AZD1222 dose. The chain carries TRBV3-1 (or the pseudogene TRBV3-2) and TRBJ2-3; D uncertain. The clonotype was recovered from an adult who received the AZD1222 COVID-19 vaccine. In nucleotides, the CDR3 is TGTGCCAGCAGCCAAGATCTACCCGACTTGGGCACAGATACGCAGTATTTT. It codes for CASSQDLPDLGTDTQYF.